This TCR beta chain was observed in a study of OX40 agonist ivuxolimab in advanced cancers. Points from the study as a whole: There were, on average, more expanded clones in CD8+ T cells than in CD4+.

A word on this clone: What it binds is not known.

This table comes from immunoSEQ multiplex PCR, and its TCRdb copy is limited to in-frame clones, with some not included. In the table there are 57,000 or so clones, about 86% of which are singletons. The CDR3 runs 9 residues. The germline V gene has CDR1 SQVTM and CDR2 ANQGSEA. The ends lost 6 bases at V and 11 bases at J; junction bases unmatched: 2. The V gene is TRBV29-1, the J gene TRBJ1-1; 8 positions agree with TRBD1. Sequenced material: CD4+ or CD8+ T cells sorted from blood, taken in a trial of the OX40 agonist ivuxolimab. The sequence came from an adult with an advanced solid tumor such as melanoma, head and neck, liver or kidney cancer. CDR3 protein: CSVGQAAFF. CDR3 sequence (DNA): TGCAGCGTGGGACAGGCGGCTTTCTTT.